What follows is one T cell receptor beta chain and its context. This clonotype was detected only a few times. Its target antigen remains unknown. Base-call qualities are not available, and no considerably larger clone is one nucleotide away. The data are from a study of blood T cells in healthy people across ages (dated by TCRdb to the mid-2010s). Background on the whole study: In model experiments, roughly one uniquely barcoded TCR beta cDNA molecule per two T cells was captured by template switching. Age-related changes in TCR beta repertoire diversity were measured in the study by deep sequencing normalized with unique cDNA molecular identifiers. Donors were grouped into four age groups: young (average roughly 17 years), middle-aged (roughly 38), aged (around 56) and long-lived (around 82). To avoid experimental bias, donors of different ages were spread randomly across the sequencing lanes. Two additional independent replicas of 1 million unique cDNA reads from the same blood draw were analyzed for two donors (one aged 18 to 30 and one aged 80 or older).

From the cysteine through the phenylalanine, the CDR3 covers 16 amino acids. The read is trimmed to its CDR3 DNA, 48 bases read in frame from base 1. The germline V gene (reference sequence) sets CDR1 to SGHNT and CDR2 to YYREEE. The germline V and J ends show losses of 4 bases and 0 bases respectively, and no gene match explains 7 bases of the junction. The library was prepared using 5' RACE. Reads for this sample came from an Illumina HiSeq 2500. A second roughly 7 to 12 cycle PCR used a sample-barcoded 5' primer and a J-beta primer mix. A unique molecular identifier was introduced onto each TCR beta cDNA molecule by a template-switch 5' adaptor carrying 12 random nucleotides. Each sample yielded at least 3 million CDR3-containing paired-end reads. First-strand cDNA was synthesized from all RNA with the Mint cDNA synthesis kit, primed by a TRBC-specific oligonucleotide. Following uracil-DNA glycosylase treatment, a first 18-cycle PCR with universal primers M1SS and BC2_uni_R was performed on all cDNA. The paper's data handling went like this. Each sample was normalized by randomly selecting 1 million high-quality reads, each carrying a distinct molecular identifier. Reads sharing molecular identifiers were discarded rather than binned into consensus sequences. MiTCR, set to a Q25 quality threshold and the strictest error-elimination algorithm, was used for CDR3 identification, clonotype clustering and error correction. Lower-bound total TCR beta diversity was estimated with a nonparametric unseen species model using Euler transformation. TCRdb redid the processing of the public reads, applying fastp at Q25 and MiXCR, and retained in-frame beta chains. Entries are consolidated by CDR3 protein sequence, retaining the most common genes and DNA. The V and J calls and clone size are TCRdb's, not the authors'. The sample yields about 690,000 distinct CDR3 sequences; 40% to 45% were counted once. Around 30% of the sample is taken by the ten largest.

Donors were about 36 systemically healthy Caucasian individuals from Russia aged roughly 6 to 90 years. Ten milliliters of peripheral blood were collected from each donor into EDTA-treated Vacutainer tubes. PBMCs were isolated by Ficoll-Paque density-gradient centrifugation, with at least 6 million obtained per sample. Trizol reagent was used to extract total RNA from the PBMCs, yielding at least 6 micrograms per sample. For every donor, flow cytometry on a PBMC aliquot measured the percentage of naive CD45RAhigh/CD27high T cells. What the work shows at the level of the full study, not this receptor alone: Compared with the aged group, more naive CD4+ T cells, fewer expanded clones and increased TCR diversity were shown by the long-lived group, suggesting age selection. As age increased, observed TCR beta diversity per million T cells dropped in a roughly linear way, and a significant reduction was already evident by age around 41. Estimates of total diversity from one million sequenced T cells were regarded as lower bounds and underestimates. Because the CMV infection status of the donors was unknown, age-related changes in expanded clonotypes may potentially have been confounded. Because profiling used bulk unsorted PBMCs, naive and antigen-experienced compartments could not be compared conclusively. A strong correlation was found between observed TCR beta diversity and the percentage of naive T cells measured by flow cytometry.

The origin of this receptor is an elderly man in good health. The V and J genes are TRBV5-4 and TRBJ2-4, with 7 bases matching TRBD1. The sample consisted of blood. The DNA sequence is TGTGCCAGCAGCGTACAGGGGAGTGTAGCCAAAAACATTCAGTACTTC. Translated, it gives CASSVQGSVAKNIQYF.